Sequencing of this TCR beta chain was carried out in a study of graft-versus-host responses after intestinal transplantation. About the research overall: Transplants given to recipients were multivisceral, liver-intestinal, or isolated intestinal. All of the recipients had induction that used anti-thymocyte globulin, then tacrolimus and steroids for two to four years.

V trimming: 2 bases; J trimming: 6 bases; junction bases outside the gene matches: 9. The length of the CDR3 is 16 residues. Looked up from germline, CDR1 is KGHSH and CDR2 is LQKENI. Worth noting for this clone: Its antigen is not known.

The table came from immunoSEQ multiplex PCR; TCRdb's copy has only in-frame clones and leaves some out. The sample contains 80,000 to 95,000 clones, about 85% of which appear only once. This material consisted of unstimulated CD4+ T cells sorted from spleen or lymph node cells, taken before transplant. This clonotype originated in a human donor who was the organ donor for an intestinal transplant. This chain links TRBV18 with TRBJ2-2, with 7 bases lining up with TRBD2. The DNA of the CDR3 is TGTGCCAGCTCACCAGTAACGACGGGAGGACCCGGGGAGCTGTTTTTT. The encoded protein is CASSPVTTGGPGELFF.